The rows below give T cell receptor beta chains drawn from one sample of a study of cytomegalovirus exposure and HLA in healthy donors. Profiled with immunoSEQ multiplex PCR; TCRdb holds only in-frame clones, not every one. The sample holds roughly 140,000 clones; about 80% are singletons and the top ten take approximately 4%. The sequencing sample was made of PBMCs. The receptors originated from a man aged 18 to 30 in good health and CMV-seronegative. CDR3s include the opening cysteine and the closing phenylalanine or tryptophan. The D gene is left open where the match is weak. Clone sizes are given selectively: once, few, many, or a class where the clone is expanded.

V: TRBV7-9; D: TRBD1; size: .; J: TRBJ2-1; CDR3: CASSIFSGGPMNDEQFF; DNA: TGTGCCAGCAGCATCTTCTCAGGGGGCCCGATGAATGATGAGCAGTTCTTC
V: TRBV11-2; D: TRBD1; size: .; J: TRBJ2-7; CDR3: CASSWDRSSYEQYF; DNA: TGTGCCAGCAGCTGGGACAGGAGCTCCTACGAGCAGTACTTC
V: TRBV2; D: .; size: .; J: TRBJ1-2; CDR3: CASSEGPEGDGYTF; DNA: TGTGCCAGCAGTGAAGGCCCTGAGGGAGATGGCTACACCTTC
V: TRBV9; D: TRBD2; size: .; J: TRBJ2-7; CDR3: CASSVIAGGPPYEQYF; DNA: TGTGCCAGCAGCGTGATAGCGGGGGGGCCACCCTACGAGCAGTACTTC
V: TRBV18; D: TRBD2; size: .; J: TRBJ2-3; CDR3: CASSPPRGADTDTQYF; DNA: TGTGCCAGCTCACCACCGCGGGGGGCAGACACAGATACGCAGTATTTT
V: TRBV4-1; D: TRBD2; size: .; J: TRBJ2-7; CDR3: CASSQTGTSGAYEQYF; DNA: TGCGCCAGCAGCCAAACCGGGACTAGCGGAGCGTACGAGCAGTACTTC
V: TRBV5-3; D: TRBD1; size: .; J: TRBJ2-3; CDR3: CARSLGGGPSTGTQYF; DNA: TGTGCCAGAAGCTTGGGAGGGGGCCCAAGCACAGGTACGCAGTATTTT
V: TRBV19; D: TRBD1; size: .; J: TRBJ2-3; CDR3: CASNPDRSTDTQYF; DNA: TGTGCCAGTAACCCGGACAGGAGCACAGATACGCAGTATTTT
V: TRBV14; D: TRBD2; size: .; J: TRBJ2-7; CDR3: CASSPSGLQVYEQYF; DNA: TGTGCCAGCAGCCCCTCGGGACTACAAGTCTACGAGCAGTACTTC
V: TRBV6-5; D: .; size: .; J: TRBJ2-7; CDR3: CASSSRQSFYEQYF; DNA: TGTGCCAGCAGTTCCAGACAGTCATTCTACGAGCAGTACTTC
V: TRBV2; D: .; size: .; J: TRBJ2-5; CDR3: CASRGLPRFQEETQYF; DNA: TGTGCCAGCAGGGGACTCCCAAGATTTCAGGAAGAGACCCAGTACTTC
V: TRBV27; D: .; size: .; J: TRBJ2-1; CDR3: CASSLKGVAYNEQFF; DNA: TGTGCCAGCAGTTTAAAAGGGGTGGCCTACAATGAGCAGTTCTTC
V: TRBV5-4; D: TRBD1; size: .; J: TRBJ1-6; CDR3: CASSLDRGGNSPLHF; DNA: TGTGCCAGCAGCTTGGACAGGGGGGGTAATTCACCCCTCCACTTT
V: TRBV27; D: .; size: once; J: TRBJ1-1; CDR3: CASREGRGEAFF; DNA: TGTGCCAGCAGGGAGGGGAGGGGTGAAGCTTTCTTT
V: TRBV27; D: TRBD1; size: .; J: TRBJ1-1; CDR3: CASNRGQGFEAFF; DNA: TGTGCCAGCAACCGAGGACAGGGGTTTGAAGCTTTCTTT
V: TRBV29-1; D: .; size: .; J: TRBJ1-5; CDR3: CSVEGGRSNRPQHF; DNA: TGCAGCGTTGAGGGGGGTCGGAGCAATCGGCCCCAGCATTTT
V: TRBV28; D: TRBD2; size: .; J: TRBJ2-3; CDR3: CASSGASGRTPSTDTQYF; DNA: TGTGCCAGCAGCGGGGCTAGCGGGAGGACACCTAGCACAGATACGCAGTATTTT
V: TRBV28; D: TRBD1; size: once; J: TRBJ2-7; CDR3: CASSRWTGDTYEQYF; DNA: TGTGCCAGCAGTCGATGGACAGGTGACACCTACGAGCAGTACTTC
V: TRBV9; D: TRBD2; size: .; J: TRBJ2-3; CDR3: CASSVAPTSGTSGRDTQYF; DNA: TGTGCCAGCAGCGTAGCCCCGACTTCCGGGACTAGCGGGAGGGATACGCAGTATTTT
V: TRBV4-1; D: .; size: .; J: TRBJ2-3; CDR3: CASSRLANTKVGTDTQYF; DNA: TGCGCCAGCAGCCGTCTAGCGAATACTAAGGTGGGCACAGATACGCAGTATTTT
V: TRBV7-8; D: .; size: .; J: TRBJ2-6; CDR3: CASSLAGGANVLTF; DNA: TGTGCCAGCAGCTTAGCCGGTGGGGCCAACGTCCTGACTTTC
V: TRBV7-9; D: .; size: .; J: TRBJ1-5; CDR3: CASSPLADNQPQHF; DNA: TGTGCCAGCAGCCCCTTGGCAGACAATCAGCCCCAGCATTTT
V: TRBV6-6; D: .; size: .; J: TRBJ1-1; CDR3: CASSGSNRSPNTEAFF; DNA: TGTGCCAGCAGTGGATCCAACAGGAGCCCGAACACTGAAGCTTTCTTT
V: TRBV19; D: TRBD2; size: .; J: TRBJ2-7; CDR3: CASSTSGGYYEQYF; DNA: TGTGCCAGTAGTACTAGCGGGGGGTACTACGAGCAGTACTTC
V: TRBV7-9; D: TRBD2; size: .; J: TRBJ2-1; CDR3: CASSRGTSGHNEQFF; DNA: TGTGCCAGCAGCCGAGGGACTAGCGGCCACAATGAGCAGTTCTTC
V: TRBV7-8; D: TRBD1; size: .; J: TRBJ2-2; CDR3: CASSKRAGTGSGELFF; DNA: TGTGCCAGCAGCAAAAGGGCCGGGACAGGGTCCGGGGAGCTGTTTTTT
V: TRBV6-1; D: .; size: once; J: TRBJ2-7; CDR3: CASTARESIYEQYF; DNA: TGTGCCAGCACAGCGAGGGAAAGTATATACGAGCAGTACTTC
V: TRBV7-3; D: .; size: .; J: TRBJ1-1; CDR3: CASRGQFSEAFF; DNA: TGTGCCAGCAGGGGGCAGTTCTCTGAAGCTTTCTTT
V: TRBV7-6; D: TRBD1; size: .; J: TRBJ2-7; CDR3: CASSPLGTATYEQYF; DNA: TGTGCCAGCAGCCCACTCGGGACAGCTACCTACGAGCAGTACTTC
V: TRBV10-3; D: TRBD1; size: .; J: TRBJ1-5; CDR3: CAISNQDRGSGQPQHF; DNA: TGTGCCATCAGTAACCAGGACAGGGGATCGGGTCAGCCCCAGCATTTT
V: TRBV2; D: TRBD2; size: .; J: TRBJ2-5; CDR3: CASRIPAGTSGSQETQYF; DNA: TGTGCCAGCAGAATCCCCGCGGGGACTAGCGGGAGCCAAGAGACCCAGTACTTC
V: TRBV18; D: .; size: once; J: TRBJ2-4; CDR3: CASSPTVGAMYIQYF; DNA: TGTGCCAGCTCACCCACGGTAGGAGCGATGTACATTCAGTACTTC
V: TRBV11-3; D: .; size: once; J: TRBJ2-1; CDR3: CASTFGAGVFF; DNA: TGTGCCAGCACCTTCGGGGCAGGGGTCTTCTTC
V: TRBV11-2; D: .; size: .; J: TRBJ2-2; CDR3: CASSLDRAGRYTGELFF; DNA: TGTGCCAGCAGCTTAGATCGCGCGGGCCGTTACACCGGGGAGCTGTTTTTT
V: TRBV7-2; D: .; size: .; J: TRBJ2-7; CDR3: CASSQGHSYEQYF; DNA: TGTGCCAGCAGCCAGGGACACTCCTACGAGCAGTACTTC
V: TRBV5-6; D: TRBD1; size: .; J: TRBJ2-5; CDR3: CASSETGGRETQYF; DNA: TGTGCCAGCAGCGAAACAGGGGGCAGGGAGACCCAGTACTTC
V: TRBV10-2; D: TRBD1; size: .; J: TRBJ2-7; CDR3: CASSESTGGEQYF; DNA: TGCGCCAGCAGTGAGTCGACAGGGGGAGAGCAGTACTTC
V: TRBV2; D: .; size: .; J: TRBJ2-1; CDR3: CASRVPQGKSYNEQFF; DNA: TGTGCCAGCAGAGTCCCACAGGGAAAGTCCTACAATGAGCAGTTCTTC
V: TRBV6-5; D: TRBD1; size: .; J: TRBJ1-1; CDR3: CASSYSIGTGATEAFF; DNA: TGTGCCAGCAGTTACTCTATCGGGACAGGGGCCACTGAAGCTTTCTTT
V: TRBV7-9; D: TRBD2; size: .; J: TRBJ2-7; CDR3: CASSTPLAGGNYEQYF; DNA: TGTGCCAGCAGCACCCCACTAGCGGGAGGCAACTACGAGCAGTACTTC
V: TRBV5-1; D: .; size: .; J: TRBJ1-5; CDR3: CASSLSGEDQPQHF; DNA: TGCGCCAGCAGCTTGTCGGGAGAGGATCAGCCCCAGCATTTT
V: TRBV11-1; D: .; size: .; J: TRBJ2-1; CDR3: CASSSPGYNEQFF; DNA: TGTGCCAGCAGCTCACCGGGGTACAATGAGCAGTTCTTC
V: TRBV6-6; D: TRBD1; size: .; J: TRBJ1-4; CDR3: CASRDGQGRTNEKLFF; DNA: TGTGCCAGCAGGGATGGACAGGGCCGAACTAATGAAAAACTGTTTTTT
V: TRBV5-1; D: .; size: .; J: TRBJ1-1; CDR3: CASSLVSGNTEAFF; DNA: TGCGCCAGCAGCTTGGTGTCAGGGAACACTGAAGCTTTCTTT
V: TRBV7-6; D: TRBD1; size: .; J: TRBJ2-2; CDR3: CASIETGAAGELFF; DNA: TGTGCCAGCATTGAGACAGGGGCCGCCGGGGAGCTGTTTTTT
V: TRBV14; D: .; size: .; J: TRBJ2-1; CDR3: CASSQAPFVDGGEFF; DNA: TGTGCCAGCAGCCAGGCCCCGTTCGTGGACGGAGGGGAGTTCTTC
V: TRBV19; D: .; size: few; J: TRBJ2-7; CDR3: CASSIRDFSSYEQYF; DNA: TGTGCCAGTAGTATTCGGGACTTCTCCTCCTACGAGCAGTACTTC
V: TRBV2; D: .; size: few; J: TRBJ1-3; CDR3: CASSERPQTSIESGNTIYF; DNA: TGTGCCAGCAGTGAGAGGCCGCAGACGTCGATCGAGAGCGGAAACACCATATATTTT